Listed below are T cell receptor beta chains from one sample, sequenced in a study of T cells in Graves' hyperthyroidism and ophthalmopathy. MiXCR, run by TCRdb on the multiplex PCR reads, gives a single entry per CDR3 protein. The table has about 560,000 distinct CDR3 sequences, 40% to 55% seen once. Sequencing input: peripheral blood or thyroid tissue (not recorded which). The receptors come from a woman between 18 and 29 years old with Graves' hyperthyroidism. CDR3s include the opening cysteine and the closing phenylalanine or tryptophan. A D gene is named only where the DNA matches it firmly. Clone size appears in some rows only: once, few, many, or a class for an expanded clone.

size: .; J: TRBJ2-7; D: TRBD2; V: TRBV7-9; DNA: TGTGCCAGCAGCTCAGTGGGGGGGACTAGCACTACCTACGAGCAGTACTTC; CDR3: CASSSVGGTSTTYEQYF
size: .; J: TRBJ1-4; D: .; V: TRBV7-2; DNA: TGTGCCAGCTCACCGGGGGACCGAGAAAAACTGTTTTTT; CDR3: CASSPGDREKLFF
size: many; J: TRBJ2-2; D: TRBD1; V: TRBV20-1; DNA: TGCAGTGCTAGACGGACAGGGAACACCGGGGAGCTGTTTTTT; CDR3: CSARRTGNTGELFF
size: .; J: TRBJ2-2; D: .; V: TRBV7-9; DNA: TGTGCCAGCAGGTTAACAGGGTACGGGGAGCTGTTTTTT; CDR3: CASRLTGYGELFF
size: .; J: TRBJ2-7; D: .; V: TRBV10-3; DNA: TGTGCCAGCAGACAGGCAGAAGTCTACGAGCAGTACTTC; CDR3: CASRQAEVYEQYF
size: many; J: TRBJ1-1; D: .; V: TRBV7-9; DNA: TGTGCCAGCAGCTTAGGCGGGGTCGCTGAAGCTTTCTTT; CDR3: CASSLGGVAEAFF
size: few; J: TRBJ1-5; D: .; V: TRBV19; DNA: TGTGCCAGTAGTGAGAACGGGCTCAATCAGCCCCAGCATTTT; CDR3: CASSENGLNQPQHF
size: many; J: TRBJ2-7; D: .; V: TRBV7-9; DNA: TGTGCCAGCAGCCAATGGGAGGAAAAAGGCTACGAGCAGTACTTC; CDR3: CASSQWEEKGYEQYF
size: .; J: TRBJ1-1; D: .; V: TRBV2; DNA: TGTGCCAGCAGACCGGGGCCGGAGGCTTTCTTT; CDR3: CASRPGPEAFF
size: few; J: TRBJ2-1; D: TRBD1; V: TRBV7-2; DNA: TGTGCCAGCAGCGCGACCGGGACAGGGAGCAATGAGCAGTTCTTC; CDR3: CASSATGTGSNEQFF
size: .; J: TRBJ1-2; D: .; V: TRBV25-1; DNA: TGTGCCAGCAGTGTTCGCGGCTACACCTTC; CDR3: CASSVRGYTF
size: .; J: TRBJ1-6; D: TRBD1; V: TRBV7-8; DNA: TGTGCCAGCAGGGTCGGGACAGGGGGCAATAATTCACCCCTCCACTTT; CDR3: CASRVGTGGNNSPLHF
size: few; J: TRBJ1-1; D: .; V: TRBV4-3; DNA: TGCGCCAGCAGCCAAGATCCAGCCTCGAACACTGAAGCTTTCTTT; CDR3: CASSQDPASNTEAFF
size: .; J: TRBJ2-3; D: TRBD2; V: TRBV7-8; DNA: TGTGCCAGCAGGCAAACAGGGACTAGCAGCACAGATACGCAGTATTTT; CDR3: CASRQTGTSSTDTQYF
size: .; J: TRBJ2-6; D: .; V: TRBV24-1; DNA: TGTGCCACCAGTGACTCTGGGGCCAACGTCCTGACTTTC; CDR3: CATSDSGANVLTF
size: few; J: TRBJ2-7; D: TRBD2; V: TRBV2; DNA: TGTGCCAGCAGATCGACTAGCGGGAGAAGGGAGCAGTACTTC; CDR3: CASRSTSGRREQYF
size: many; J: TRBJ1-1; D: .; V: TRBV12-3/TRBV12-4; DNA: TGTGCCAGCAGTTTACAGTTGATGAACACTGAAGCTTTCTTT; CDR3: CASSLQLMNTEAFF
size: many; J: TRBJ2-7; D: .; V: TRBV10-3; DNA: TGTGCCATCAGTGACACGACCTACGAGCAGTACTTC; CDR3: CAISDTTYEQYF
size: .; J: TRBJ2-5; D: TRBD2; V: TRBV2; DNA: TGTGCCAGCAGTTACGCGGGAGGAGTGGAGACCCAGTGCTTC; CDR3: CASSYAGGVETQCF
size: .; J: TRBJ1-1; D: .; V: TRBV29-1; DNA: TGCAGCTTATCGGGGGGATCGAACACTGAAGCTTTCTTT; CDR3: CSLSGGSNTEAFF
size: .; J: TRBJ1-6; D: .; V: TRBV20-1; DNA: TGCAGTGCCGGCCGTGCAGCGGGGGATAATTCACCCCTCCACTTT; CDR3: CSAGRAAGDNSPLHF
size: once; J: TRBJ2-7; D: TRBD2; V: TRBV10-3; DNA: TGTGCCATCAGTGACTATAGCGGGAGTGGTCTCGAGCAGTACTTC; CDR3: CAISDYSGSGLEQYF